The 21 T cell receptor beta chains presented below share a single source sample, sequenced in a study of T cell responses to AZD1222 COVID-19 vaccine. Assay: immunoSEQ multiplex PCR; the TCRdb copy retains only in-frame clones and omits some. The data show tens of thousands of clones, with 70% to 80% seen just once and about 4.7% held by the top ten. This material consisted of peripheral blood, taken 28 days after the second AZD1222 dose. The receptors derive from an adult who received the AZD1222 COVID-19 vaccine.

V and J are TRBV5-5 and TRBJ2-1, with D hard to call. Trimming pared 6 bases from V and 3 bases from J, leaving 13 bases between. CDR3 length equals 14 residues. Looked up from germline, CDR1 is SGHKS and CDR2 is YYEKEE (reference sequence). CDR3 protein: CASILSPDYNEQFF. In nucleotides, the CDR3 is TGTGCCAGCATCCTGTCGCCAGACTACAATGAGCAGTTCTTC.

This chain joins TRBV18 and TRBJ1-1, with D perhaps TRBD1 (6 bases). The CDR3 consists of 15 residues. Germline V gene data show CDR1 as KGHSH and CDR2 as LQKENI. V shed 8 bases and J shed 6 bases, with 22 bases lying between them. The chain's CDR3 is CASPRNSQGYSEAFF. The CDR3 region has the DNA TGTGCCAGCCCACGAAATTCACAGGGTTACTCTGAAGCTTTCTTT.

This clone has just a few counts. The V and J genes are TRBV5-1 and TRBJ2-1, with 7 positions matching TRBD1. V shed 2 bases and J 7 bases; nucleotides not matched to a gene: 9. Per the germline V gene, CDR1 is SGHRS and CDR2 is YFSETQ. This CDR3 has 15 residues. The CDR3: CASSLEDRPHNEQFF. In DNA form, the CDR3 reads TGCGCCAGCAGCTTAGAGGACAGGCCCCATAATGAGCAGTTCTTC.

The rearrangement links TRBV9 to TRBJ2-2; 8 bases line up with TRBD1. J was trimmed by 10 bases and V by 0 bases; bases with no gene match: 8. The CDR3 covers 15 residues. CDR1 and CDR2 (germline): SGDLS, YYNGEE. DNA of the CDR3: TGTGCCAGCAGCGTAGGGACAGGGAACTCAGAGGAGCTGTTTTTT. Amino acid sequence: CASSVGTGNSEELFF. Combining the CDR3 with reference TRBV9 and TRBJ2-2 gives the whole variable domain DSGVTQTPKHLITATGQRVTLRCSPRSGDLSVYWYQQSLDQGLQFLIQYYNGEERAKGNILERFSAQQFPDLHSELNLSSLELGDSALYFCASSVGTGNSEELFFGEGSRLTVL.

This chain joins TRBV5-4 and TRBJ2-3; 8 bases match TRBD2. Germline V gene lookup returns CDR1 SGHNT and CDR2 YYREEE (reference sequence). The CDR3 has 15 residues. The ends lost 4 bases at V and 8 bases at J; junction bases unmatched: 12. CDR3 nucleotides: TGTGCCAGCAGCCCTGGGACTAGTAGGGCAGTTACGCAGTATTTT. Protein: CASSPGTSRAVTQYF.

The V call is TRBV15, the J call TRBJ2-2; TRBD2 agrees at 13 bases. CDR1 and CDR2 (germline): LNHNV, YYDKDF (reference sequence). The CDR3 sequence is 17 residues long. The ends lost 0 bases at V and 5 bases at J; junction bases unmatched: 3. The CDR3 reads CATSRDRLAGGTGELFF. In DNA, the CDR3 is TGTGCCACCAGCAGAGATCGACTAGCGGGAGGTACCGGGGAGCTGTTTTTT.

The CDR3 DNA reads as TGTGCCAGCAGCCCCTCGGGCTCAGGTGAGCAGTTCTTC. This codes for CASSPSGSGEQFF. The chain links TRBV7-9 to TRBJ2-1; D ambiguous. CDR1 SEHNR and CDR2 FQNEAQ come from the germline V gene (reference sequence). The CDR3 sequence is 13 residues long. Deletions cut 5 bases from V and 9 bases from J, with 14 bases between.

The rearrangement joins TRBV7-2 to TRBJ1-1, with D maybe TRBD1 (5 bases). Germline V lookup: CDR1 SGHTA, CDR2 FQGNSA. Trimming removed 5 bases at V and 0 bases at J, with 13 bases between. This CDR3 is built from 15 residues. CDR3 nucleotide sequence: TGTGCCAGCAGCCGCCTGGGACGGATGAACACTGAAGCTTTCTTT. Protein product: CASSRLGRMNTEAFF.

The genes are TRBV15 and TRBJ2-5; the match to TRBD1 covers 8 bases. Germline CDR1 is LNHNV and CDR2 is YYDKDF (reference sequence). V was pared by 1 base and J by 3 bases, with 7 bases of the junction left unmatched. The CDR3 runs 16 residues. The CDR3 coding sequence is TGTGCCACCAGCAGAGCTTGGACAGGGTCGAAAGAGACCCAGTACTTC. It encodes CATSRAWTGSKETQYF.

The chain carries TRBV5-6 and TRBJ2-7; D is possibly TRBD1 (6 bases). The CDR3 has 13 amino acids. Germline V gene lookup returns CDR1 SGHDT and CDR2 YYEEEE. V was pared by 0 bases and J by 3 bases, with 7 bases between. CDR3 residues: CASSLEDSYEQYF. DNA for the CDR3: TGTGCCAGCAGCTTGGAGGACAGCTACGAGCAGTACTTC.

The chain uses TRBV18 and TRBJ2-6; TRBD2 matches at 7 bases. The V gene end was trimmed by 2 bases and the J gene end by 1 base; junction bases not matched to a gene: 8. Germline assignment: CDR1 KGHSH and CDR2 LQKENI. This CDR3 has 18 amino acids. Here the CDR3 reads CASSPTLSGASGANVLTF. CDR3 coding DNA: TGTGCCAGCTCACCAACACTCAGCGGGGCGTCTGGGGCCAACGTCCTGACTTTC.

A few counts support this clone. V gene TRBV7-9 combines with J gene TRBJ1-2; TRBD1 matches at 10 bases. CDR1 SEHNR and CDR2 FQNEAQ come from the germline V gene (reference sequence). With 4 bases clipped from V and 3 bases from J, the junction kept 2 bases outside the gene matches. The CDR3 is 14 amino acids. The CDR3 reads CASSSGQGDYGYTF. The CDR3 DNA follows: TGTGCCAGCAGCTCAGGACAGGGGGACTATGGCTACACCTTC.

This chain connects TRBV5-1 to TRBJ1-1; the match to TRBD1 covers 8 bases. CDR1 is SGHRS, CDR2 YFSETQ, per germline. The CDR3 is made up of 12 amino acids. V lost 4 bases to trimming and J lost 7 bases; unmatched junction nucleotides: 3. The CDR3 reads CASSPGQDEAFF. The CDR3 coding sequence is TGCGCCAGCAGCCCGGGACAGGATGAAGCTTTCTTT.

The chain combines TRBV7-2 with TRBJ1-4; D remains unclear. CDR1 and CDR2 (germline): SGHTA, FQGNSA. This CDR3 contains 16 residues. Trimming removed 6 bases at V and 0 bases at J, with 14 bases between. CDR3 in amino acids: CASSPRTAATNEKLFF. CDR3 DNA sequence: TGTGCCAGCAGTCCCAGGACGGCTGCAACTAATGAAAAACTGTTTTTT.

J is TRBJ2-4 and V is TRBV6-2 or TRBV6-3, with 7 bases aligning to TRBD1. The germline gives CDR1 MNHEY, CDR2 SVGEGT. V was pared by 6 bases and J by 6 bases, with 5 bases of the junction left unmatched. The CDR3 covers 13 residues. The CDR3 loop reads CASSLGTVNIQYF. The CDR3, as DNA: TGTGCCAGCAGCCTCGGGACAGTAAACATTCAGTACTTC.

The chain recombines TRBV21-1 with TRBJ1-4; no DNA check was done on the table's D call, TRBD1. TRBV21-1 is given as a pseudogene. This CDR3 has 14 amino acids. The CDR3 DNA follows: TGTGCCAGCAGCAAGGGGGCAAGAGGTGAAAAACTGTTTTTT. Protein product: CASSKGARGEKLFF.

The CDR3 coding sequence is TGTGCCAGCAGCTTGAGCTCTGGAAACACCATATATTTT. It translates to CASSLSSGNTIYF. The genes are TRBV7-8 and TRBJ1-3; D unresolved. This CDR3 is 13 amino acids long. Germline V gives CDR1 SGHVS, CDR2 FQNEAQ. V lost 3 bases, J lost 0 bases, and 3 bases lay in between.

The chain combines TRBV18 with TRBJ1-2; TRBD1 might be the D (6 bases). V was trimmed by 4 bases and J by 8 bases, leaving 14 bases between them. Germline CDR1 reads KGHSH; CDR2 reads LQKENI. This CDR3 comprises 13 residues. CDR3 sequence: CASSQQGGNGYTF. The CDR3 coding sequence is TGTGCCAGCTCACAACAGGGAGGTAACGGCTACACCTTC.

The J gene is TRBJ2-5, the V gene TRBV19; 12 nucleotides match TRBD2. Germline V CDR1 and CDR2: LNHDA, SQIVND (reference sequence). The ends lost 3 bases at V and 7 bases at J; junction bases unmatched: 6. The CDR3 is 15 amino acids. Here the CDR3 DNA reads TGTGCCAGTAGTATGCTAGCGGGGGGGGTTGGGACCCAGTACTTC. Translating gives CASSMLAGGVGTQYF.

This chain links TRBV14 with TRBJ2-1, with 12 bases that match TRBD2. CDR1 is SGHDN, CDR2 FVKESK, per germline. The CDR3 extends over 15 amino acids. J lost 5 bases, V lost 4 bases, and 3 bases had no gene match. CDR3 in amino acids: CASSLLAGGNNEQFF. The CDR3 DNA is TGTGCCAGCAGCCTTCTAGCGGGGGGGAACAATGAGCAGTTCTTC.

In its sample, this clone was seen once. This sequence joins TRBV7-6 and TRBJ2-2; tentatively, D is TRBD1 or TRBD2 (6 bases each). Trimming took off 3 bases at V and 7 bases at J, with 18 bases between the two ends. The length of the CDR3 is 16 residues. Germline CDR1 reads SGHVS; CDR2 reads FNYEAQ. Here the CDR3 reads CASSFSWGASGGELFF. The DNA for the CDR3 is TGTGCCAGCAGCTTTTCCTGGGGGGCGAGCGGCGGGGAGCTGTTTTTT.